This T cell receptor (beta chain) was obtained from a study of blood T cell repertoires in COVID-19. Study-level background: Collection of acute and convalescent COVID-19 samples took place in the United States, Italy and Spain. PBMCs, B-cell-depleted T cells, or T cells were the source of the cDNA or gDNA that made up the material.

The CDR3 covers 15 residues. Per the germline V gene, CDR1 is SGDLS and CDR2 is YYNGEE. The germline V and J ends were trimmed by 4 bases and 0 bases, with 13 bases remaining between them. Original handling: Reference gene primer amplification gave estimated nucleated cell counts. The assay was immunoSEQ multiplex PCR, and TCRdb's table has in-frame clones only and misses some. The V and J calls and clone size are taken from that table; D and trimming were inferred from the DNA. Of roughly 260,000 clones listed, about 87% are singletons. The source material was peripheral blood. The V gene is TRBV9, the J gene TRBJ1-1; no clear D gene. The TCR was taken from a man aged 55 to 69 who had recovered from COVID-19. The CDR3 DNA reads TGTGCCAGCAGCTCGGGGTCAGATATGAACACTGAAGCTTTCTTT. Translating gives CASSSGSDMNTEAFF.